The rows below give T cell receptor beta chains drawn from one sample of a study of T cells after yellow fever vaccination. A single record per CDR3 protein comes from TCRdb applying MiXCR to the 5' RACE reads. Among 120,000 or so distinct CDR3 sequences listed, about 15% were seen once. Sequencing was performed on CD8+ T cells sorted from PBMCs, taken 5 days after the yellow fever booster vaccination. The receptors here all came from a man aged 18 to 29 who received the YFV17D yellow fever vaccine. The CDR3 runs from the conserved cysteine through the conserved F or W. A D gene is named only where the DNA matches it firmly. Clone sizes are given selectively: once, few, many, or a class where the clone is expanded.

CDR3: CSVGPNRGGGYTF
DNA: TGCAGCGTTGGGCCGAACAGGGGTGGTGGCTACACCTTC
J: TRBJ1-2
D: TRBD1
size: -
V: TRBV29-1

CDR3: CASSFLAGGYEQFF
DNA: TGTGCCAGCAGCTTTTTAGCGGGGGGTTATGAGCAGTTCTTC
J: TRBJ2-1
D: TRBD2
size: -
V: TRBV7-3

CDR3: CASSQGQGGMGYYGYTF
DNA: TGTGCCAGCAGCCAAGGACAGGGAGGCATGGGTTACTATGGCTACACCTTC
J: TRBJ1-2
D: TRBD1
size: -
V: TRBV4-2

CDR3: CACVGGGSEQYF
DNA: TGTGCTTGTGTCGGTGGGGGCTCCGAGCAGTACTTC
J: TRBJ2-7
D: -
size: -
V: TRBV2

CDR3: CAIKQELHYGYTF
DNA: TGTGCCATCAAACAGGAACTCCACTATGGCTACACCTTC
J: TRBJ1-2
D: -
size: few
V: TRBV10-3

CDR3: CASSPGLATYEQYF
DNA: TGTGCCAGCAGTCCCGGACTAGCGACCTACGAGCAGTACTTC
J: TRBJ2-7
D: TRBD2
size: many
V: TRBV27

CDR3: CASSLGGTPTYEQYF
DNA: TGTGCCAGCAGCTTAGGCGGGACACCTACCTACGAGCAGTACTTC
J: TRBJ2-7
D: -
size: -
V: TRBV7-2

CDR3: CANSYVGKNTEAFF
DNA: TGTGCCAACAGTTACGTGGGTAAGAACACTGAAGCTTTCTTT
J: TRBJ1-1
D: -
size: -
V: TRBV6-5

CDR3: CASSQAPRPSGGEKRTDTQYF
DNA: TGCGCCAGCAGCCAAGCTCCCAGGCCTAGCGGGGGGGAAAAGCGCACAGATACGCAGTATTTT
J: TRBJ2-3
D: TRBD2
size: -
V: TRBV4-3

CDR3: CASSLQVDTQYF
DNA: TGTGCCAGCAGCTTGCAGGTAGATACGCAGTATTTT
J: TRBJ2-3
D: -
size: many
V: TRBV5-6

CDR3: CASSPSAVNTEAFF
DNA: TGTGCCAGCAGCCCTTCTGCAGTGAACACTGAAGCTTTCTTT
J: TRBJ1-1
D: -
size: many
V: TRBV5-4

CDR3: CASSQKRDFPRFEQFF
DNA: TGTGCCAGCAGCCAGAAGAGGGACTTTCCGCGGTTTGAGCAGTTCTTC
J: TRBJ2-1
D: -
size: many
V: TRBV12-3/TRBV12-4

CDR3: CASSPTGSDYEQYF
DNA: TGTGCCAGCAGTCCGACAGGGTCGGACTACGAGCAGTACTTC
J: TRBJ2-7
D: TRBD1
size: -
V: TRBV27

CDR3: CASSFPGRYTEAFF
DNA: TGTGCCAGCAGTTTTCCCGGGAGGTACACTGAAGCTTTCTTT
J: TRBJ1-1
D: -
size: -
V: TRBV12-3/TRBV12-4

CDR3: CSVEAGTNTEAFF
DNA: TGCAGTGTAGAGGCAGGGACGAACACTGAAGCTTTCTTT
J: TRBJ1-1
D: -
size: -
V: TRBV20-1

CDR3: CASKRGGRDEQFF
DNA: TGTGCCAGCAAGCGGGGGGGCCGGGATGAGCAGTTCTTC
J: TRBJ2-1
D: TRBD2
size: -
V: TRBV12-3/TRBV12-4

CDR3: CASSLESGLDKNIQYF
DNA: TGTGCCAGCAGCTTGGAGTCAGGGTTGGACAAAAACATTCAGTACTTC
J: TRBJ2-4
D: -
size: -
V: TRBV5-6

CDR3: CASSLQVQLNTEAFF
DNA: TGTGCCAGCAGCTTACAGGTTCAGTTGAACACTGAAGCTTTCTTT
J: TRBJ1-1
D: -
size: -
V: TRBV7-8

CDR3: CASSQRQGGTYGYTF
DNA: TGCGCCAGCAGCCAACGACAGGGTGGGACCTATGGCTACACCTTC
J: TRBJ1-2
D: TRBD1
size: few
V: TRBV4-1

CDR3: CASSQASGFYEQYF
DNA: TGCGCCAGCAGCCAAGCGTCGGGGTTTTACGAGCAGTACTTC
J: TRBJ2-7
D: -
size: few
V: TRBV4-1

CDR3: CASSGGDGGDTQYF
DNA: TGTGCCAGCAGCGGCGGGGACGGCGGGGATACGCAGTATTTT
J: TRBJ2-3
D: -
size: -
V: TRBV9

CDR3: CASSHYRDLSDTQYF
DNA: TGCGCCAGCAGCCATTACCGGGATCTCTCAGATACGCAGTATTTT
J: TRBJ2-3
D: -
size: -
V: TRBV4-3

CDR3: CASSPTTVDNQPQHF
DNA: TGTGCCAGCAGCCCCACGACAGTTGACAATCAGCCCCAGCATTTT
J: TRBJ1-5
D: -
size: few
V: TRBV5-6

CDR3: CASSYSGPPGGANVLTF
DNA: TGTGCCAGCAGTTACTCCGGGCCCCCGGGGGGGGCCAACGTCCTGACTTTC
J: TRBJ2-6
D: -
size: few
V: TRBV6-5

CDR3: CASSEGQDYEQYF
DNA: TGCGCCAGCAGCGAGGGACAGGATTACGAGCAGTACTTC
J: TRBJ2-7
D: TRBD1
size: few
V: TRBV5-1

CDR3: CASSLEGLADLNEQFF
DNA: TGCGCCAGCAGCTTGGAGGGACTAGCGGACCTCAATGAGCAGTTCTTC
J: TRBJ2-1
D: TRBD2
size: -
V: TRBV5-1

CDR3: CASSLVRNNEQFF
DNA: TGTGCCAGCAGCTTAGTTAGAAACAATGAGCAGTTCTTC
J: TRBJ2-1
D: -
size: -
V: TRBV7-2

CDR3: CAISDPGGGGETQYF
DNA: TGTGCCATCAGTGACCCAGGTGGGGGAGGAGAGACCCAGTACTTC
J: TRBJ2-5
D: -
size: -
V: TRBV10-3

CDR3: CASSLWGRGFIKNEQYF
DNA: TGTGCCAGCTCCCTCTGGGGCCGAGGGTTTATCAAAAACGAGCAGTACTTC
J: TRBJ2-7
D: -
size: -
V: TRBV18

CDR3: CASSLAQGRLYGYTF
DNA: TGTGCCAGCAGCTTGGCCCAGGGACGGCTCTATGGCTACACCTTC
J: TRBJ1-2
D: -
size: -
V: TRBV7-6

CDR3: CASSAAGGVEQYF
DNA: TGTGCCAGCAGCGCCGCCGGGGGGGTCGAGCAGTACTTC
J: TRBJ2-7
D: TRBD2
size: few
V: TRBV12-3/TRBV12-4

CDR3: CSASLSGVLYSNQPQHF
DNA: TGCAGTGCTAGTCTTTCAGGAGTTCTTTATAGCAATCAGCCCCAGCATTTT
J: TRBJ1-5
D: -
size: few
V: TRBV20-1

CDR3: CASRPTGGDSPLHF
DNA: TGTGCCAGCCGTCCCACTGGGGGGGATTCACCCCTCCACTTT
J: TRBJ1-6
D: -
size: -
V: TRBV12-3/TRBV12-4

CDR3: CSVEDTGANYNEQFF
DNA: TGCAGCGTTGAAGATACAGGGGCGAACTACAATGAGCAGTTCTTC
J: TRBJ2-1
D: TRBD1
size: few
V: TRBV29-1

CDR3: CASSQVFPQVNYGYTF
DNA: TGCGCCAGCAGCCAAGTCTTCCCGCAGGTTAACTATGGCTACACCTTC
J: TRBJ1-2
D: -
size: -
V: TRBV4-1

CDR3: CASSERGFQPQHF
DNA: TGTGCCAGCAGTGAGCGGGGATTTCAGCCCCAGCATTTT
J: TRBJ1-5
D: -
size: -
V: TRBV12-3/TRBV12-4

CDR3: CASSQGRVSGRAKNIQYF
DNA: TGCGCCAGCAGCCAAGGTCGCGTTTCTGGGAGAGCCAAAAACATTCAGTACTTC
J: TRBJ2-4
D: -
size: once
V: TRBV4-1

CDR3: CASSQGQTIYGYTF
DNA: TGCGCCAGCAGCCAAGGCCAGACCATCTATGGCTACACCTTC
J: TRBJ1-2
D: -
size: -
V: TRBV4-3

CDR3: CASSLGVAGTYNEQFF
DNA: TGTGCCAGCAGCTTAGGGGTAGCGGGGACCTACAATGAGCAGTTCTTC
J: TRBJ2-1
D: TRBD2
size: many
V: TRBV11-2

CDR3: CASSLRDRGIVSYEQYF
DNA: TGCGCCAGCAGCTTGAGGGACAGGGGGATCGTCTCCTACGAGCAGTACTTC
J: TRBJ2-7
D: TRBD1
size: few
V: TRBV5-1

CDR3: CASSLGGRDTQYF
DNA: TGTGCCAGCAGCTTAGGGGGCCGGGATACGCAGTATTTT
J: TRBJ2-3
D: -
size: many
V: TRBV7-6

CDR3: CSASQADTGELFF
DNA: TGCAGTGCGTCGCAGGCCGACACCGGGGAGCTGTTTTTT
J: TRBJ2-2
D: -
size: -
V: TRBV20-1

CDR3: CASSKDTTTEAFF
DNA: TGCGCCAGCAGCAAGGACACTACTACTGAAGCTTTCTTT
J: TRBJ1-1
D: -
size: -
V: TRBV4-1

CDR3: CASSEASPTYNEQFF
DNA: TGTGCCAGCAGTGAAGCTAGTCCCACCTACAATGAGCAGTTCTTC
J: TRBJ2-1
D: -
size: few
V: TRBV6-1

CDR3: CASSLAAGVQETQYF
DNA: TGTGCCAGCAGCTTAGCGGCGGGGGTCCAAGAGACCCAGTACTTC
J: TRBJ2-5
D: TRBD2
size: -
V: TRBV7-9

CDR3: CASTFGQIPIYGYTF
DNA: TGTGCCAGCACCTTCGGACAGATTCCTATCTATGGCTACACCTTC
J: TRBJ1-2
D: -
size: few
V: TRBV19

CDR3: CSVEDGSGEQFF
DNA: TGCAGCGTTGAGGACGGGAGTGGTGAGCAGTTCTTC
J: TRBJ2-1
D: -
size: -
V: TRBV29-1

CDR3: CASSLGLGDRETQYF
DNA: TGTGCCAGCAGCTTAGGACTAGGCGATAGAGAGACCCAGTACTTC
J: TRBJ2-5
D: -
size: few
V: TRBV7-6

CDR3: CASSTGTSSSTDTQYF
DNA: TGTGCCAGCAGCACCGGGACTAGCTCAAGCACAGATACGCAGTATTTT
J: TRBJ2-3
D: TRBD2
size: many
V: TRBV6-5

CDR3: CASSLGTVNQPQHF
DNA: TGTGCCAGCAGTCTTGGGACAGTCAATCAGCCCCAGCATTTT
J: TRBJ1-5
D: TRBD1
size: few
V: TRBV12-3/TRBV12-4

CDR3: CATSRSSGGATDTQYF
DNA: TGTGCCACCAGCAGGTCTAGCGGGGGGGCGACAGATACGCAGTATTTT
J: TRBJ2-3
D: TRBD2
size: few
V: TRBV15

CDR3: CASSQRTGHNEQFF
DNA: TGTGCCAGCAGCCAAAGGACAGGGCACAATGAGCAGTTCTTC
J: TRBJ2-1
D: TRBD1
size: -
V: TRBV11-2

CDR3: CASSFSLYRTDSYNEQFF
DNA: TGTGCCAGCAGCTTCTCTTTGTATAGGACAGACTCCTACAATGAGCAGTTCTTC
J: TRBJ2-1
D: -
size: few
V: TRBV7-8